This T cell receptor (beta chain) originates from a study of memory CD4+ T cells and cytomegalovirus serostatus. As for the study in general: This sample comes from healthy Belgian adults, about 10 CMV seropositive, around 26 seronegative. General study points: Of 150 to 200 reported CMV TCRbeta sequences, 60 to 85 were found in memory CD4+ repertoires.

A note on this clone: The antigen is not known. A junction boundary mismatches the germline segment, possibly from a read error.

CDR1 and CDR2 from the germline V gene are SSHAT and FNYEAQ (reference sequence). CDR3 length equals 14 residues. The protocol was immunoSEQ multiplex PCR, while the TCRdb copy is restricted to in-frame clones and leaves out a portion. In the table there are tens of thousands of clones, roughly 77% of which are singletons. The sort gate was single viable CD3+CD4+CD8-CD45RO+ cells for memory CD4+ T cells. This sequence originates from an adult in good health and CMV-seronegative. This chain connects TRBV7-7 to TRBJ2-1; TRBD1 matches 11 bases. The specimen was memory CD4+ T cells from blood. CDR3 protein: CASSAGTGGNEQFF. The CDR3 DNA sequence: TGTGCTAGCAGCGCCGGGACAGGGGGCAATGAGCAGTTCTTC.